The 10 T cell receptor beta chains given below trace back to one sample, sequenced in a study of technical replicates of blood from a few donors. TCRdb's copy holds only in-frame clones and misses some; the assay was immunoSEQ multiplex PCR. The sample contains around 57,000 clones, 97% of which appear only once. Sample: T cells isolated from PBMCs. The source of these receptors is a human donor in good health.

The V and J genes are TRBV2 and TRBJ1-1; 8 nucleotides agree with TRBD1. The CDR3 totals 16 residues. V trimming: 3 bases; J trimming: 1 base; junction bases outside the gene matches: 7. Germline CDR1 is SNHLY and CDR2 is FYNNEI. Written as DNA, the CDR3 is TGTGCCAGCAGTGACCCGACAGGGGCCAGGAACACTGAAGCTTTCTTT. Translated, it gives CASSDPTGARNTEAFF.

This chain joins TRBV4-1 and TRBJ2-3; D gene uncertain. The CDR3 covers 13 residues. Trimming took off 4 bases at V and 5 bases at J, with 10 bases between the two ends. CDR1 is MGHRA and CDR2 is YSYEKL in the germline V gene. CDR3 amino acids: CASSPIGGDTQYF. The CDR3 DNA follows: TGCGCCAGCAGCCCTATCGGTGGAGATACGCAGTATTTT.

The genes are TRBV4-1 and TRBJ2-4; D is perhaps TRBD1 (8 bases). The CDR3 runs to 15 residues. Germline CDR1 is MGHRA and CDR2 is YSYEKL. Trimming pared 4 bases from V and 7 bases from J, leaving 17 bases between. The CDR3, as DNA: TGCGCCAGCAGCCTCACCACAGGGGGAGGGAACATTCAGTACTTC. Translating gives CASSLTTGGGNIQYF.

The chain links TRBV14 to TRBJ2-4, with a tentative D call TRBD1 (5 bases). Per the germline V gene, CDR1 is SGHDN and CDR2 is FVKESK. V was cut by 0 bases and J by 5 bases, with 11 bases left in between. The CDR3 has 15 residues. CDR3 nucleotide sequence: TGTGCCAGCAGCCAAGACTGGGTAGGGGAAAACATTCAGTACTTC. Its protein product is CASSQDWVGENIQYF.

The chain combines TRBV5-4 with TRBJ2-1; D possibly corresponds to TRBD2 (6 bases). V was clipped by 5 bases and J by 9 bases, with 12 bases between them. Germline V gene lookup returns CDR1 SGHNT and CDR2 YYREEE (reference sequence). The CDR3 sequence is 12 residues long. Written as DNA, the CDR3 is TGTGCCAGCAGTCCCAGCGGGCGTGAGCAGTTCTTC. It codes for CASSPSGREQFF.

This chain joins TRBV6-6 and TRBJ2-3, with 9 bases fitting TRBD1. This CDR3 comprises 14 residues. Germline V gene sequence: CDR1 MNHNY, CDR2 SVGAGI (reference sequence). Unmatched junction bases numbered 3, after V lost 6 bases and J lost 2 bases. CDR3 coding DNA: TGTGCCAGCAGGGACAGGGGATACACAGATACGCAGTATTTT. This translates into CASRDRGYTDTQYF.

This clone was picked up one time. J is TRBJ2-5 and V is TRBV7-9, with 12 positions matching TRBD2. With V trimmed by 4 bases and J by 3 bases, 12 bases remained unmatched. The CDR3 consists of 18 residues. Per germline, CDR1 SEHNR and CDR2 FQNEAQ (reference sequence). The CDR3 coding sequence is TGTGCCAGCAGCTCTACTGCTTCTCTAGCGGGGGGGAAAGAGACCCAGTACTTC. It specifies CASSSTASLAGGKETQYF.

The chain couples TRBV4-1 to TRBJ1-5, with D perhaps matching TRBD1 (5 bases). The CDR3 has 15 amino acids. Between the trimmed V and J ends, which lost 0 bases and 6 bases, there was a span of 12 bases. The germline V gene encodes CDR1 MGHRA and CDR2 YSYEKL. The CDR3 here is CASSQDRQGRQPQHF. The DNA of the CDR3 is TGCGCCAGCAGCCAAGATAGGCAGGGCCGTCAGCCCCAGCATTTT.

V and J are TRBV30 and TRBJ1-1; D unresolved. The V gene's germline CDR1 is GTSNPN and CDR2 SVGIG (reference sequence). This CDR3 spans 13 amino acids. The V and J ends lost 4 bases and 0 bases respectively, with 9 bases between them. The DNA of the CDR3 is TGTGCCTGGAATATGGGCATGAACACTGAAGCTTTCTTT. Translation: CAWNMGMNTEAFF.

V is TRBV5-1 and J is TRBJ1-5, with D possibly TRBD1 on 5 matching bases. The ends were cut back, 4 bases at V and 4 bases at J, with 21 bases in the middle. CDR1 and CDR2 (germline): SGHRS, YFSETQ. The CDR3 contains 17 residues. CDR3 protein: CASSPGGSLGENQPQHF. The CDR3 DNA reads TGCGCCAGCAGCCCCGGGGGGTCTTTGGGTGAGAATCAGCCCCAGCATTTT.